This TCR beta chain comes out of a study of neurological immune-mediated disorders. Findings and caveats of the study: Expansion of TCR clones was greatest in HTLV-1-associated myelopathy and smallest in multiple sclerosis, where it fell below that of healthy controls.

The time point here: longitudinal time-point 2. The CDR3 consists of 13 residues. Trimming left V 3 bases short and J 3 bases short, with 8 bases between. TCRdb redid the calling of the 5' RACE reads with MiXCR, one entry per CDR3 protein. The sample yields some 60,000 distinct CDR3 sequences, 9.7% seen once. This clonotype appeared many times. Its antigen remains unidentified. The chain links TRBV12-3 or TRBV12-4 to TRBJ1-1, with a weak D call TRBD1 (6 bases). The receptor was derived from a man under 40 in good health. Sequenced sample: PBMCs. In DNA form, the CDR3 reads TGTGCCAGCAGTTTGCCAGGGGACACTGAAGCTTTCTTT. Translating gives CASSLPGDTEAFF.